A selection of T cell receptor beta chains follows, all from one sample in a study of CD8 T cells in Susac syndrome. TCRdb passed the immunoSEQ multiplex PCR reads through MiXCR, listing each CDR3 protein once. The data hold 95,000 to 150,000 distinct CDR3 sequences, with about 94% observed a single time. Sequencing was carried out using CD4+ T cells from PBMCs. The receptors originated from a human donor in good health. The CDR3 runs from the conserved cysteine through the conserved F or W. A D gene is named only where the DNA matches it firmly. Some rows mark clone size as missing; the rest say once, few, many or name a class of expanded clone.

CDR3 DNA | CDR3 protein | D gene | J gene | V gene | clone size
TGTGCCAGCAGCCAAGCGGAACTAGCCCCCAAAAACATTCAGTACTTC | CASSQAELAPKNIQYF | . | TRBJ2-4 | TRBV3-1 | .
TGCAGTGCGGAAGGGGGACGGAACTATGGCTACACCTTC | CSAEGGRNYGYTF | . | TRBJ1-2 | TRBV20-1 | .
TGCGCCAGCAGCTCGACAGGGTTCTACTATGGCTACACCTTC | CASSSTGFYYGYTF | TRBD1 | TRBJ1-2 | TRBV5-1 | .
TGTGCCAGCAGTTCCCCCCCGAGGGGCCTGCAGTTCTTC | CASSSPPRGLQFF | . | TRBJ2-1 | TRBV6-2/TRBV6-3 | .
TGCAGTGCTAGGGACCGAACAGATACGCAGTATTTT | CSARDRTDTQYF | . | TRBJ2-3 | TRBV20-1 | once
TGTGCCATCAGTGGTTTCGGACAAGAGAACACTGAAGCTTTCTTT | CAISGFGQENTEAFF | . | TRBJ1-1 | TRBV10-3 | .
TGTGCCAGCGGCCCCGGCGGGACCGGGTACGAGCAGTACTTC | CASGPGGTGYEQYF | . | TRBJ2-7 | TRBV5-6 | once
TGCGCCAGCAGCTTGGATCCAGGGCCCCAAGAGACCCAGTACTTC | CASSLDPGPQETQYF | . | TRBJ2-5 | TRBV5-1 | .
TGTGCCAGCAGTGGATTGACTAGCGGGGGGTTTTTGGGTTCCTACAATGAGCAGTTCTTC | CASSGLTSGGFLGSYNEQFF | TRBD2 | TRBJ2-1 | TRBV2 | .
TGTGCCTGGAGTATTGGGGGGTTACAAGAGACCCAGTACTTC | CAWSIGGLQETQYF | . | TRBJ2-5 | TRBV30 | .
TGTGCCAGTAGTCGTACAGACAGGGGGAACACTGAAGCTTTCTTT | CASSRTDRGNTEAFF | TRBD1 | TRBJ1-1 | TRBV19 | .
TGTGCCAGCAGCCTGGGACTAGGTGGCACAGATACGCAGTATTTT | CASSLGLGGTDTQYF | TRBD2 | TRBJ2-3 | TRBV7-7 | once
TGTGCCAGCAGCCCGGACGCCGGGGGGTCCTACGAGCAGTACTTC | CASSPDAGGSYEQYF | TRBD2 | TRBJ2-7 | TRBV12-3/TRBV12-4 | once
TGTGCCAGCAGCCAAGCCGGAGAAGCTTTCTTT | CASSQAGEAFF | . | TRBJ1-1 | TRBV14 | .